The clone carrying this TCR beta chain appeared a single time. CDR3 size: 14 residues. Germline V gene data show CDR1 as LNHDA and CDR2 as SQIVND (reference sequence). Trimming removed 5 bases at V and 1 base at J, with 9 bases between. The data are from a study of blood T cell repertoires in COVID-19. As for the study in general: The samples span acute and convalescent COVID-19 from the United States, Italy and Spain. PBMCs, B-cell-depleted T cells, or T cells provided the cDNA or gDNA that made up the material.

Authors' methods: Using reference gene primer amplification, nucleated cell counts were estimated. The protocol was immunoSEQ multiplex PCR, while the TCRdb copy is restricted to in-frame clones and leaves out a portion. V and J calls and clone size are those listed in that table; D and trimming were worked out from the DNA. The data show 95,000 to 110,000 clones, around four fifths seen once. Sequencing used peripheral blood. The gene calls are TRBV19 and TRBJ1-5; no clear D. The TCR was taken from a human donor in a cohort sampled during active COVID-19. CDR3 sequence reads: CASSLRESNQPQHF. Here the CDR3 DNA reads TGTGCCAGTAGTCTTCGGGAAAGCAATCAGCCCCAGCATTTT.